This T cell receptor beta chain was obtained from a study of shared clonotypes between healthy human individuals (dated by TCRdb to about 2020). Regarding the complete study: The cohort comprised a couple of women and three men aged 18 to 49 years. To estimate repertoire size and how much clonotypes are shared between individuals, the study performed deep sequencing of blood TCR repertoires from 4 to 6 healthy adults. To increase sequencing depth and limit assay-specific biases, TCR repertoire library preparation and sequencing were carried out by different laboratories using diverse techniques. Leukapheresis yielded between about 0.85 and 10 billion PBMCs per donor.

TCR CDR3 regions were amplified from genomic DNA by multiplex PCR using the deep immunoSEQ assay. For each cell subset, the extracted genomic DNA was distributed evenly across all wells of several immunoSEQ 96-well plates, and each plate served as one replicate. Each replicate PCR for unsorted PBMC received about 0.3 ug genomic DNA, equal to approximately 29,000 T cell genomes. Ten immunoSEQ deep assay plates were used to sequence unsorted PBMC genomic DNA. The purified libraries were quantified using a Qubit 3.0 fluorometer, sized with a Bioanalyzer 2100, and then quantified again using the KAPA Library Quantification kit. Each immunoSEQ 96-well plate was sequenced on its own single-read 150-cycle Illumina NextSeq 550 flow cell. As for the authors' bioinformatics: Because only junctional sequences without quality scores were contained in the immunoSEQ output, filtering matching that applied to full-length reads could not be performed. Sequences were annotated with PyIR, a Python wrapper for IgBLAST v1.9, and V/J genes and CDR3 were assigned using IMGT germline references. Reads were removed for weak V/J assignments (E-value above 1e-6), missing CDR3, stop codons, out-of-frame junctions, or ambiguous translated residues. V3J clonotypes were defined by identical inferred V gene, J gene, and CDR3 amino acid sequence. The percentage overlap between two repertoires was calculated by dividing the number of shared unique clonotypes by the size of the smaller repertoire. Richness of each repertoire was evaluated using RTK rarefaction, the Chao1 estimator, and Recon v2.1 estimates of unobserved clonotypes. Here the immuneACCESS table is served through TCRdb, limited to in-frame sequences with V and J called. Missing clones are a known gap in these copies; in checked studies unresolved V genes cover under half, and the rest lacks a known reason. V and J calls plus clone size are reproduced from that table; the DNA served to infer D and trimming. Here the sample has roughly 490,000 clones; about three quarters occur a single time. 10% to 15% of the sample goes to the ten largest clones.

The donors were healthy, HIV-negative adults who had no recently reported acute infections or vaccinations. Only Caucasian adults living in Nashville, Tennessee, USA were represented among the donors. For unsorted samples, tens of millions of PBMCs were counted, and genomic DNA was extracted using the QIAamp DNA Blood Mini kit. Blood was obtained by leukapheresis, after which PBMCs were separated by Ficoll-Histopaque density gradient centrifugation and cryopreserved in liquid nitrogen vapor phase. The paper as a whole reports these results and caveats: The small number of donors limited the genetic and exposure-history diversity represented. Only blood was sampled, and tissue TCR repertoires likely differ from those in blood. Based on pairwise subsampling, the degree of clonotype sharing among donors was expected to be affected by sequencing depth.

Regarding this clone: The clone's antigen remains unknown. No base qualities exist here, and no much larger clone lies one base off it.

The source material was PBMCs. This receptor was identified in a woman between 40 and 55 years old in good health. Some clones in this sample may be carry-over from other donors' samples.

The DNA sequence is TGTGCCAGCAGTTTACGTTTTGGGTACGAGCAGTACTTC. It is translated as CASSLRFGYEQYF. The chain is made from TRBV27 and TRBJ2-7; the D gene cannot be resolved reliably. The CDR3 covers 13 residues, taking in both the cysteine and the phenylalanine. CDR3 DNA only is kept here, 39 bases in frame from base 1. Between the V and J ends, shortened by 2 bases and 4 bases respectively, the junction contains 9 bases. The germline V gene (reference sequence) sets CDR1 to MNHEY and CDR2 to SMNVEV.